The source of this T cell receptor beta chain is a study of metastatic and nonmetastatic thyroid tumors. This clone is medium-sized within its sample. TCRdb re-analyzed the PCR reads through MiXCR. The sample has 15,000 or so clones, over 10% seen once. Prior to thyroid surgery, none of the patients had received any treatment. Trimming took 4 bases from V and 4 from J; bases not matched to a gene: 5. The CDR3 consists of 14 residues. Germline CDR1 and CDR2: MNHNS and SASEGT. The clonotype comes from a female donor with papillary thyroid cancer or a benign thyroid nodule (not recorded which). Some clones in this sample may be carry-over from other donors' samples. Sequencing used blood. This chain joins TRBV6-1 and TRBJ2-3; 7 nucleotides line up with TRBD1. Here the CDR3 reads CASSGRQGPDTQYF. In DNA form, the CDR3 reads TGTGCCAGCAGTGGAAGACAGGGTCCAGATACGCAGTATTTT.